These 30 T cell receptor beta chains were all obtained from the same sample, sequenced in a study of T cell repertoires in cytomegalovirus infection. TCRdb reanalysed the reads using MiXCR and keeps one entry per CDR3 protein. The data contain fewer than 550,000 distinct CDR3 sequences, approximately 10% of them singletons. The sequencing input was PBMCs. These receptor sequences come from a human donor in good health (CMV status not recorded). Some clones in this sample may be carry-over from other donors' samples.

This clonotype has more than one count but fewer than ten. This chain's CDR3 is CASSPQGSQPQHF. For the CDR3, the DNA is TGCGCCAGCAGCCCTCAGGGTTCTCAGCCCCAGCATTTT. The rearrangement joins TRBV5-1 to TRBJ1-5; D might be TRBD1 (5 bases). CDR1 and CDR2 (germline): SGHRS, YFSETQ. The CDR3 is made up of 13 amino acids. With 4 bases removed from V and 6 bases from J, the gap between germline ends came to 11 bases.

This clonotype came up many times. The chain links TRBV7-3 to TRBJ2-1; TRBD2 agrees at 15 bases. Germline V CDR1 and CDR2: SGHTA, FQGTGA. CDR3 length equals 15 residues. The junction had 2 bases not matched to a gene; V was cut back by 3 bases and J by 8 bases. CDR3 bases: TGTGCCAGCAGCTTCCGGACTAGCGGGAGGGATGAGCAGTTCTTC. Translated, it gives CASSFRTSGRDEQFF.

This clonotype was observed at least ten times. This chain's CDR3 is CASSSRRAPGTDTQYF. DNA for the CDR3: TGTGCCAGCAGCTCTAGGCGGGCCCCAGGGACAGATACGCAGTATTTT. The chain carries TRBV7-8 and TRBJ2-3, with D perhaps TRBD1 or TRBD2 (5 bases each). V was shortened by 4 bases and J by 3 bases, with 17 bases between the two germline ends. This CDR3 has 16 amino acids. The germline V gene encodes CDR1 SGHVS and CDR2 FQNEAQ.

This clonotype was detected only a few times. This chain connects TRBV29-1 to TRBJ2-3; 9 bases fit TRBD2. The CDR3 sequence is 13 residues long. V shed 4 bases and J 6 bases; nucleotides not matched to a gene: 5. Germline V CDR1 and CDR2: SQVTM, ANQGSEA. Written as DNA, the CDR3 is TGCAGCGTTGGCGGGGGGGAAATGGATACGCAGTATTTT. Translation gives CSVGGGEMDTQYF.

The V and J genes are TRBV7-9 and TRBJ1-1; D perhaps matches TRBD1 (5 bases). The CDR3 loop spans 15 amino acids. Germline-derived CDR1 and CDR2 are SEHNR and FQNEAQ (reference sequence). V was clipped by 3 bases and J by 7 bases, with 18 bases between them. CDR3 in DNA: TGTGCCAGCAGCTTTGGCGGGGGTCTGGGACTTGAAGCTTTCTTT. This gives the protein CASSFGGGLGLEAFF.

This rearrangement joins TRBV10-3 to TRBJ1-2; D not certain. The ends were cut back, 3 bases at V and 8 bases at J, with 13 bases in the middle. Germline V gives CDR1 ENHRY, CDR2 SYGVKD. This CDR3 is built from 13 residues. CDR3: CAISEIPGPGYTF. The CDR3 DNA reads as TGTGCCATCAGTGAAATCCCAGGCCCGGGCTACACCTTC.

In its sample, this clonotype was seen a few times. The genes are TRBV11-2 and TRBJ2-7; TRBD2 matches at 8 bases. The CDR3 is 15 residues long. Germline V gene lookup returns CDR1 SGHAT and CDR2 FQNNGV. V lost 1 base, J lost 2 bases, and 4 bases stayed unmatched. DNA for the CDR3: TGTGCCAGCAGCTTAGGCGGGGGGTCGACCTACGAGCAGTACTTC. Translated: CASSLGGGSTYEQYF.

This clonotype came up many times. The J gene is TRBJ2-3, the V gene TRBV10-3; TRBD2 agrees at 12 bases. J gave up 6 bases and V 4 bases, and 8 bases lay outside the gene matches. This CDR3 is built from 16 residues. Germline V gene sequence: CDR1 ENHRY, CDR2 SYGVKD. CDR3: CAISGLAGDTGDTQYF. In nucleotides, the CDR3 is TGTGCCATCAGTGGACTAGCGGGAGATACCGGCGATACGCAGTATTTT.

This clonotype was found many times. V usage is TRBV4-2 and J usage is TRBJ2-1, with D possibly TRBD2 on 6 matching bases. Trimming removed 0 bases at V and 7 bases at J, with 10 bases between. Germline-derived CDR1 and CDR2 are LGHNA and YNFKEQ. This CDR3 spans 14 amino acids. The CDR3 nucleotides read TGTGCCAGCAGCCAAGATCCGAGCGGGAATGAGCAGTTCTTC. It specifies CASSQDPSGNEQFF.

This rearrangement joins TRBV29-1 to TRBJ2-4; D gene unclear. Per the germline V gene, CDR1 is SQVTM and CDR2 is ANQGSEA. V lost 4 bases and J lost 0, with 13 bases in between. The CDR3 spans 15 residues. CDR3 region: CSVGGGFLAKNIQYF. The CDR3 coding sequence is TGCAGCGTTGGTGGCGGTTTTCTAGCCAAAAACATTCAGTACTTC.

This clonotype was recorded at least ten times. The chain uses TRBV25-1 and TRBJ1-3; D might be TRBD1 (5 bases). Germline V lookup: CDR1 MGHDK, CDR2 SYGVNS. V lost 2 bases and J 7 bases, leaving 24 bases between the germline ends. The CDR3 contains 18 residues. CDR3 nucleotide sequence: TGTGCCAGCAGTGAAGGGCAGGGAAGAGGTCGGCTGGAGAACACCATATATTTT. Residues: CASSEGQGRGRLENTIYF.

This clonotype appeared many times. V gene TRBV7-9 combines with J gene TRBJ2-7, with D possibly being TRBD1 or TRBD2 (5 bases each). CDR3 length equals 12 residues. Germline assignment: CDR1 SEHNR and CDR2 FQNEAQ (reference sequence). The germline V and J ends were trimmed by 8 bases and 3 bases, with 11 bases remaining between them. This CDR3 reads CASGDGSYEQYF. The CDR3 DNA is TGTGCCAGCGGGGACGGAAGCTACGAGCAGTACTTC.

This clonotype appeared many times. This chain links TRBV11-1 with TRBJ2-6; tentatively, D is TRBD2 (6 bases). Trimming took off 1 base at V and 12 bases at J, with 19 bases between the two ends. Germline assignment: CDR1 SGHAT and CDR2 FQDESV (reference sequence). This CDR3 contains 16 residues. The CDR3 spells CASSLGGRGSLLVLTF. Written as DNA, the CDR3 is TGTGCCAGCAGCTTAGGGGGACGGGGGTCCCTACTCGTCCTGACTTTC.

This sequence joins TRBV9 and TRBJ2-4; 8 bases align to TRBD1. Trimming cost V 0 bases and J 10 bases; bases outside gene matches: 3. This CDR3 is built from 13 residues. Germline-derived CDR1 and CDR2 are SGDLS and YYNGEE. DNA of the CDR3: TGTGCCAGCAGCGTAGGGACAGGGATTATTCAGTACTTC. Translated: CASSVGTGIIQYF.

This clonotype turned up a few times. This sequence joins TRBV7-9 and TRBJ2-3; D uncertain. V was shortened by 5 bases and J by 6 bases, with 15 bases between the two germline ends. CDR3 size: 14 residues. Germline V gene lookup returns CDR1 SEHNR and CDR2 FQNEAQ (reference sequence). CDR3 loop: CASSPSQALDTQYF. The CDR3 region has the DNA TGTGCCAGCAGCCCGTCCCAGGCTCTGGATACGCAGTATTTT.

Points on this clonotype: A clone one base away is much larger, so this may be a read error. V is TRBV10-3 and J is TRBJ1-2, with D unresolved. In germline, CDR1 is ENHRY, CDR2 SYGVKD. The CDR3 is made up of 11 amino acids. The V end lost 3 bases, the J end lost 13 bases, and 12 bases lay between the germline ends. The CDR3 coding sequence is TGTGCCATCAGTGAAAGGGAGCCTGGCACCTTC. Protein: CAISEREPGTF.

This clonotype was counted many times. The V call is TRBV7-3, the J call TRBJ2-2; 11 bases line up with TRBD2. The germline V gene encodes CDR1 SGHTA and CDR2 FQGTGA. V was clipped by 4 bases and J by 6 bases; unmatched bases: 7. CDR3 length: 16 residues. CDR3 protein: CASSYSGTSGSGELFF. The CDR3 nucleotides read TGTGCCAGCAGCTATAGTGGGACTAGCGGATCCGGGGAGCTGTTTTTT.

This clonotype occurred many times. This chain joins TRBV24-1 and TRBJ1-6; 7 bases align to TRBD1. This CDR3 is 15 amino acids long. The J segment lost 5 bases and the V segment lost 4 bases, leaving 4 bases of the junction unmatched. The germline gives CDR1 KGHDR, CDR2 SFDVKD. The DNA for the CDR3 is TGTGCCACCAGTGAAGTAGACAGGGATAATTCACCCCTCCACTTT. Translated: CATSEVDRDNSPLHF.

This clonotype appeared many times. The chain carries TRBV11-2 and TRBJ2-6, with D perhaps TRBD2 (5 bases). Looked up from germline, CDR1 is SGHAT and CDR2 is FQNNGV. Deletions cut 1 base from V and 0 bases from J, with 10 bases between. This CDR3 region has 17 residues. The chain's CDR3 is CASSLAWRASGANVLTF. CDR3 DNA sequence: TGTGCCAGCAGCTTAGCGTGGCGGGCCTCTGGGGCCAACGTCCTGACTTTC.

This clonotype was counted at least ten times. V is TRBV10-2 and J is TRBJ1-5, with D possibly matching TRBD1 (5 bases). CDR3 length equals 14 residues. Trimming took 0 bases from V and 6 from J, leaving 9 bases between them. CDR1 is WSHSY and CDR2 is SAAADI in the germline V gene. CDR3 loop: CASSESGGIQPQHF. CDR3 nucleotides: TGCGCCAGCAGTGAGTCGGGGGGGATTCAGCCCCAGCATTTT.

This clonotype was detected a few times. This chain joins TRBV28 and TRBJ1-3, with a weak D call TRBD1 (5 bases). Trimming cost V 3 bases and J 4 bases, with 19 bases left between them. The CDR3 consists of 17 residues. From germline, CDR1 is MDHEN and CDR2 SYDVKM. The DNA for the CDR3 is TGTGCCAGCAGTTTTCCCTCCAGACAGTCCCTGGGAAACACCATATATTTT. Its translation is CASSFPSRQSLGNTIYF.

The chain uses TRBV18 and TRBJ2-7; D may be TRBD1 (5 bases). CDR3 length: 14 amino acids. V lost 3 bases and J lost 2, with 11 bases in between. The germline CDR1 and CDR2 sequences are KGHSH and LQKENI. The CDR3 is CASSPWGSAYEQYF. CDR3 in DNA: TGTGCCAGCTCACCGTGGGGCAGCGCCTACGAGCAGTACTTC. The full variable domain, in which reference TRBV18 and TRBJ2-7 provide the parts outside the CDR3, is NAGVMQNPRHLVRRRGQEARLRCSPMKGHSHVYWYRQLPEEGLKFMVYLQKENIIDESGMPKERFSAEFPKEGPSILRIQQVVRGDSAAYFCASSPWGSAYEQYFGPGTRLTVT.

The chain joins TRBV4-2 to TRBJ2-1, with 7 bases identical to TRBD2. This CDR3 contains 11 residues. With V trimmed by 5 bases and J by 13 bases, 5 bases remained unmatched. CDR1 is LGHNA and CDR2 is YNFKEQ in the germline V gene. CDR3 residues: CASSIAGVQFF. In DNA form, the CDR3 reads TGTGCCAGCAGCATTGCGGGGGTACAGTTCTTC.

This clonotype was observed a handful of times. This chain joins TRBV20-1 and TRBJ2-1; possibly TRBD2 for D (5 bases). The CDR3 extends over 13 amino acids. V lost 0 bases, J lost 10 bases, and 13 bases lay in between. The germline CDR1 and CDR2 sequences are DFQATT and SNEGSKA (reference sequence). The CDR3 is CSARDWTGPEQFF. CDR3 DNA sequence: TGCAGTGCTAGAGATTGGACTGGTCCAGAGCAGTTCTTC.

V gene TRBV12-3 or TRBV12-4 combines with J gene TRBJ1-5; TRBD1 aligns across 8 bases. CDR3 length: 18 amino acids. V lost 4 bases to trimming and J lost 1 base; unmatched junction nucleotides: 12. CDR3 sequence: CASSSLTGQGQSNQPQHF. Written as DNA, the CDR3 is TGTGCCAGCAGTTCCCTCACTGGACAGGGCCAGAGCAATCAGCCCCAGCATTTT.

This clonotype was observed a few times. This chain links TRBV4-1 with TRBJ2-7, with D tentatively TRBD2 (5 bases). Germline V gene sequence: CDR1 MGHRA, CDR2 YSYEKL. The V end was cut by 1 base, the J end by 2 bases, with 6 bases between. This CDR3 has 13 residues. CDR3 in amino acids: CASSQGETYEQYF. CDR3 DNA sequence: TGCGCCAGCAGCCAAGGGGAGACCTACGAGCAGTACTTC.

This clonotype has a single count. Possible read error: a much larger clone is one base away. The gene calls are TRBV6-4 and TRBJ1-2; TRBD1 matches 7 bases. Trimming removed 1 base from V and 6 bases from J; junction bases left unmatched: 5. CDR3 length equals 14 residues. The V gene's germline CDR1 is MRHNA and CDR2 SNTAGT. CDR3 in amino acids: CASSDFAGGNGYTF. The CDR3 DNA follows: TGTGCCAGCAGTGACTTCGCAGGGGGAAATGGCTACACCTTC.

The chain couples TRBV5-1 to TRBJ2-5; 8 bases align to TRBD2. Germline V CDR1 and CDR2: SGHRS, YFSETQ. The CDR3 has 15 amino acids. The ends lost 2 bases at V and 0 bases at J; junction bases unmatched: 3. CDR3 coding DNA: TGCGCCAGCAGCTTAAGCGGGAGAAACCAAGAGACCCAGTACTTC. This gives the protein CASSLSGRNQETQYF.

J is TRBJ1-2 and V is TRBV5-1; the match to TRBD1 covers 8 bases. CDR3 length equals 16 residues. The V and J ends lost 0 bases and 0 bases, in that order; junction bases with no gene match: 4. Germline CDR1 and CDR2: SGHRS and YFSETQ. CDR3 protein: CASSLGDRGANYGYTF. CDR3 bases: TGCGCCAGCAGCTTGGGCGACAGGGGAGCTAACTATGGCTACACCTTC.

The chain has TRBV6-5 and TRBJ2-7, with a weak D call TRBD2 (7 bases). The V end lost 4 bases, the J end lost 2 bases, and 21 bases lay between the germline ends. CDR3 length equals 17 residues. Germline CDR1 is MNHEY and CDR2 is SVGAGI. The CDR3 region has the DNA TGTGCCAGCAGTTGGTCAGCGTCCCGGGGGGCCACCTACGAGCAGTACTTC. As protein: CASSWSASRGATYEQYF.